Shown below are 25 T cell receptor beta chains from a single sample sequenced in a study of blood T cell repertoires in COVID-19. Sequencing was performed with immunoSEQ multiplex PCR; in TCRdb, only in-frame clones are kept and a portion is missing. In the table there are around 190,000 clones, about 88% of which are singletons. The sequencing input was PBMCs or T cells enriched from blood (not recorded which). All receptors come from a woman aged 25 to 45 who had recovered from COVID-19.

This sequence joins TRBV24-1 and TRBJ2-1, with 10 bases aligning to TRBD2. The CDR3 is 17 residues long. Germline CDR1 and CDR2: KGHDR and SFDVKD. The V gene end was trimmed by 3 bases and the J gene end by 3 bases; junction bases not matched to a gene: 7. CDR3 residues: CATSDKRTSGSYNEQFF. For the CDR3, the DNA is TGTGCCACCAGTGATAAGAGGACTAGCGGAAGCTACAATGAGCAGTTCTTC.

The rearrangement joins TRBV7-9 to TRBJ1-6; D remains unclear. The CDR3 is made up of 14 amino acids. The V end lost 0 bases, the J end lost 6 bases, and 6 bases lay between the germline ends. Looked up from germline, CDR1 is SEHNR and CDR2 is FQNEAQ (reference sequence). Here the CDR3 reads CASSLAPGNSPLHF. DNA of the CDR3: TGTGCCAGCAGCTTAGCCCCCGGTAATTCACCCCTCCACTTT.

The chain is built from TRBV24-1 and TRBJ1-2; TRBD1 matches 11 bases. The CDR3 loop spans 17 amino acids. The V gene end was trimmed by 3 bases and the J gene end by 2 bases; junction bases not matched to a gene: 7. CDR1 is KGHDR and CDR2 is SFDVKD in the germline V gene. CDR3 DNA: TGTGCCACCAGTGATCCCGCCCGGACAGGGGGCAACTATGGCTACACCTTC. Amino acid sequence: CATSDPARTGGNYGYTF.

The chain employs TRBV25-1 and TRBJ2-7; D ambiguous. The CDR3 runs to 17 residues. Germline loops: CDR1 MGHDK, CDR2 SYGVNS. The V and J ends lost 2 bases and 4 bases respectively, with 21 bases between them. CDR3 bases: TGTGCCAGCAGTGAAGCCCCTGAGAGATTCGCTCGGTACGAGCAGTACTTC. Translation: CASSEAPERFARYEQYF.

This clone has a single count. The rearrangement uses TRBV12-3 or TRBV12-4 and TRBJ2-5; TRBD1 is a possible D gene (5 bases). The germline V and J ends were trimmed by 1 base and 5 bases, with 8 bases remaining between them. CDR3 length: 13 amino acids. The CDR3 DNA reads as TGTGCCAGCAGTTTAGGGGGCCCGGAGACCCAGTACTTC. Amino acid sequence: CASSLGGPETQYF.

This clone was counted between two and nine times. CDR3 region: CASSHGTSGRFF. The CDR3 DNA follows: TGTGCCAGCAGCCACGGGACTAGCGGAAGATTCTTC. This sequence joins TRBV12-3 or TRBV12-4 and TRBJ2-1; TRBD2 matches 11 bases. The V gene end was trimmed by 6 bases and the J gene end by 16 bases; junction bases not matched to a gene: 8. CDR3 length: 12 amino acids.

The rearrangement uses TRBV7-2 and TRBJ2-4, with TRBD1 identical over 9 bases. The CDR3 has 14 amino acids. V shed 4 bases and J 6 bases; nucleotides not matched to a gene: 4. The germline V gene encodes CDR1 SGHTA and CDR2 FQGNSA. CDR3 in amino acids: CASSSTGGVNIQYF. The CDR3 DNA reads as TGTGCCAGCAGCTCAACAGGGGGCGTAAACATTCAGTACTTC. The complete variable domain, with remaining parts taken from reference TRBV7-2 and TRBJ2-4, reads GAGVSQSPSNKVTEKGKDVELRCDPISGHTALYWYRQSLGQGLEFLIYFQGNSAPDKSGLPSDRFSAERTGGSVSTLTIQRTQQEDSAVYLCASSSTGGVNIQYFGAGTRLSVL.

The chain links TRBV7-2 to TRBJ1-1, with 7 bases lining up with TRBD1. There are 13 residues in the CDR3. The trim removed 6 bases at V and 10 bases at J, leaving 11 bases unmatched. Germline loops: CDR1 SGHTA, CDR2 FQGNSA. The CDR3 sequence: CASRGTATFGAFF. The CDR3 DNA follows: TGTGCCAGCAGGGGGACAGCCACATTCGGAGCTTTCTTT.

This chain links TRBV3-1 (or the pseudogene TRBV3-2) with TRBJ1-2, with D hard to call. From germline, CDR1 is LGHDT and CDR2 YNNKEL (reference sequence). This CDR3 spans 14 amino acids. V lost 4 bases and J 0 bases, leaving 9 bases between the germline ends. CDR3 sequence reads: CASSRTTSNYGYTF. The CDR3 DNA follows: TGTGCCAGCAGCCGAACCACATCTAACTATGGCTACACCTTC.

The chain is built from TRBV5-6 and TRBJ2-2; 12 positions agree with TRBD2. V gave up 5 bases and J gave up 8 bases; unmatched junction bases: 16. This CDR3 has 18 residues. The V gene's germline CDR1 is SGHDT and CDR2 YYEEEE. The CDR3 sequence: CASRFQTSGGLLSGELFF. The DNA of the CDR3 is TGTGCCAGCAGGTTTCAGACTAGCGGGGGCCTCTTGTCGGGGGAGCTGTTTTTT. The full variable domain, rest sourced from reference TRBV5-6 and TRBJ2-2, is DAGVTQSPTHLIKTRGQQVTLRCSPKSGHDTVSWYQQALGQGPQFIFQYYEEEERQRGNFPDRFSGHQFPNYSSELNVNALLLGDSALYLCASRFQTSGGLLSGELFFGEGSRLTVL.

The V call is TRBV19, the J call TRBJ1-6; tentatively, D is TRBD1 (5 bases). Germline V gives CDR1 LNHDA, CDR2 SQIVND (reference sequence). V was clipped by 2 bases and J by 6 bases, with 5 bases between them. CDR3 length: 13 amino acids. This CDR3 reads CASSIQGNSPLHF. As DNA, the CDR3 is TGTGCCAGTAGTATACAGGGTAATTCACCCCTCCACTTT.

The chain links TRBV7-2 to TRBJ1-1; possibly TRBD1 for D (5 bases). Trimming removed 1 base from V and 3 bases from J, with 12 bases in between. CDR1 and CDR2 (germline): SGHTA, FQGNSA. The CDR3 is made up of 15 amino acids. The CDR3 nucleotides read TGTGCCAGCAGCTTAGGTCTCAGGGCGGACACTGAAGCTTTCTTT. The encoded protein is CASSLGLRADTEAFF.

The gene calls are TRBV6-5 and TRBJ2-7; D is perhaps TRBD1 (5 bases). The CDR3 is 12 residues long. The germline CDR1 and CDR2 sequences are MNHEY and SVGAGI. V was trimmed by 6 bases and J by 9 bases, leaving 15 bases between them. The CDR3 DNA reads TGTGCCAGCAGCCTCGGAGCCCAGGGGCAGTACGTC. Amino acids: CASSLGAQGQYV.

The chain employs TRBV6-5 and TRBJ1-4, with 9 positions matching TRBD1. CDR3 size: 15 residues. CDR1 is MNHEY, CDR2 SVGAGI, per germline. V dropped 6 bases and J dropped 10; count of bases not matched to a gene: 12. The CDR3 DNA follows: TGTGCCAGCAGACCCACACAGGGGGCGCAAGGAAAACTGTTTTTT. This codes for CASRPTQGAQGKLFF.

In this sample, this clone turned up once. The chain employs TRBV18 and TRBJ1-2; possible D gene TRBD1, 5 bases. From germline, CDR1 is KGHSH and CDR2 LQKENI. This CDR3 region has 16 residues. Trimming took 6 bases from V and 4 from J, leaving 21 bases between them. The CDR3 DNA reads as TGTGCCAGCTCCCCGAACCAAGGGGATACGGGCTATGGCTACACCTTC. Its translation is CASSPNQGDTGYGYTF.

The rearrangement joins TRBV4-1 to TRBJ2-5; D call uncertain. The CDR3 totals 14 residues. V lost 0 bases and J 3 bases, leaving 8 bases between the germline ends. Germline V gene sequence: CDR1 MGHRA, CDR2 YSYEKL. The CDR3 DNA follows: TGCGCCAGCAGCCAAGAGACCGACAAAGAGACCCAGTACTTC. This codes for CASSQETDKETQYF.

This chain joins TRBV15 and TRBJ2-3; D is ambiguous. The germline CDR1 and CDR2 sequences are LNHNV and YYDKDF (reference sequence). V lost 0 bases and J lost 5, with 3 bases in between. This CDR3 contains 12 residues. CDR3 in amino acids: CATSRDLDTQYF. The CDR3 DNA follows: TGTGCCACCAGCAGAGACCTAGATACGCAGTATTTT. Full variable domain (remainder filled in from reference TRBV15 and TRBJ2-3): DAMVIQNPRYQVTQFGKPVTLSCSQTLNHNVMYWYQQKSSQAPKLLFHYYDKDFNNEADTPDNFQSRRPNTSFCFLDIRSPGLGDTAMYLCATSRDLDTQYFGPGTRLTVL.

The J gene is TRBJ2-4, the V gene TRBV5-6, with 9 bases fitting TRBD1. Per germline, CDR1 SGHDT and CDR2 YYEEEE. The CDR3 is made up of 14 amino acids. V shed 5 bases and J 3 bases; nucleotides not matched to a gene: 3. The CDR3 bases are TGTGCCAGCAGGCAGACAGGGGGCAAAAACATTCAGTACTTC. Translated, it gives CASRQTGGKNIQYF.

This clone was seen a single time. V gene TRBV2 combines with J gene TRBJ1-6; D unresolved. CDR1 and CDR2 (germline): SNHLY, FYNNEI. The CDR3 totals 15 residues. Trimming left V 4 bases short and J 5 bases short, with 12 bases between. CDR3 DNA: TGTGCCAGCAGTGGGCGGCAGTCTAATAATTCACCCCTCCACTTT. This translates into CASSGRQSNNSPLHF.

The V gene is TRBV28, the J gene TRBJ1-1; no definite D call. This CDR3 is 14 amino acids long. Trimming removed 5 bases at V and 6 bases at J, with 16 bases between. Germline V lookup: CDR1 MDHEN, CDR2 SYDVKM. DNA of the CDR3: TGTGCCAGCAGTCACCACAGAGAATGGGCTGAAGCTTTCTTT. This sequence encodes CASSHHREWAEAFF.

This chain links TRBV20-1 with TRBJ2-3; D uncertain. Germline CDR1 DFQATT, CDR2 SNEGSKA (reference sequence). Deletions cut 5 bases from V and 2 bases from J, with 5 bases between. The CDR3 has 11 amino acids. The CDR3 region is CSAQNTDTQYF. CDR3 sequence (DNA): TGCAGTGCTCAGAACACAGATACGCAGTATTTT.

The chain couples TRBV6-5 to TRBJ1-1; the D is unclear. V lost 6 bases and J lost 0, with 14 bases in between. The germline V gene encodes CDR1 MNHEY and CDR2 SVGAGI. The CDR3 consists of 15 residues. The CDR3 region is CASSPPVIMNTEAFF. The DNA of the CDR3 is TGTGCCAGCAGCCCCCCAGTTATCATGAACACTGAAGCTTTCTTT.

The chain has TRBV11-3 and TRBJ2-3; 7 bases map to TRBD1. The germline V gene has CDR1 SGHNT and CDR2 YENEEA. V trimming: 5 bases; J trimming: 6 bases; junction bases outside the gene matches: 8. The CDR3 has 14 amino acids. This CDR3 is CASSPGQETDTQYF. The CDR3 DNA is TGTGCCAGCAGCCCCGGACAGGAGACGGATACGCAGTATTTT.

The V gene is TRBV28, the J gene TRBJ1-5; 12 nucleotides match TRBD1. The J segment lost 4 bases and the V segment lost 4 bases, leaving 2 bases of the junction unmatched. CDR1 and CDR2 (germline): MDHEN, SYDVKM. The CDR3 runs 15 residues. CDR3 protein: CASSWGQGANQPQHF. The CDR3 DNA is TGTGCCAGCAGTTGGGGACAGGGGGCAAATCAGCCCCAGCATTTT.

V gene TRBV7-2 combines with J gene TRBJ2-7, with TRBD1 matching over 7 bases. The V gene end was trimmed by 1 base and the J gene end by 3 bases; junction bases not matched to a gene: 3. Germline CDR1 reads SGHTA; CDR2 reads FQGNSA. This CDR3 is 14 amino acids long. CDR3 in DNA: TGTGCCAGCAGCTTAGGGGGACAGAACTACGAGCAGTACGTC. It is translated as CASSLGGQNYEQYV.